Each of the 10 T cell receptor beta chains below was sequenced from the same sample in a study of CD8+ T cells in alopecia areata (dated by TCRdb to about 2018). The label giving this sample's time point can be read as: around 28 days on oral tofacitinib. The sample's treatment or condition label, decoded: oral pan-JAK inhibitor, 5-10 mg twice daily. To prepare the library, the immunoSEQ multiplex PCR assay was applied. To provide template for TCR sequencing, every sample had RNA extracted and reverse transcribed into cDNA. What TCRdb holds here is the immuneACCESS table cut down to in-frame rearrangements. Part of the clones is not present; checked against another copy, under half of the missing clones reflect an unresolved V gene, and the others are unexplained. The sample profile shows over 150,000 clones; about three fifths of them were found once. The ten largest clones represent around 3.2% of the sample.

This specimen was CD4+ T cells sorted from blood, taken at week 4, from a patient treated with tofacitinib. The receptors stem from a human donor with alopecia areata.

This rearrangement joins TRBV30 to TRBJ2-7; the D gene could be TRBD1 or TRBD2 (6 bases each). V lost 5 bases to trimming and J lost 7 bases, with 18 bases between them. The CDR3 is made up of 13 amino acids. Per the germline V gene, CDR1 is GTSNPN and CDR2 is SVGIG (reference sequence). CDR3 nucleotide sequence: TGTGCCTGGCGTGCTGGGGGGCCAGGTGAGCAGTACTTC. This gives the protein CAWRAGGPGEQYF.

The V call is TRBV5-6, the J call TRBJ1-1; 7 bases map to TRBD1. CDR3 length: 13 amino acids. Germline-derived CDR1 and CDR2 are SGHDT and YYEEEE. Trimming took 2 bases from V and 7 from J; bases not matched to a gene: 5. CDR3 in amino acids: CASSFSTGVEAFF. DNA of the CDR3: TGTGCCAGCAGCTTCTCAACAGGGGTTGAAGCTTTCTTT.

V usage is TRBV19 and J usage is TRBJ2-5; TRBD1 might be the D (6 bases). V lost 0 bases and J 5 bases, leaving 13 bases between the germline ends. Germline V gene data show CDR1 as LNHDA and CDR2 as SQIVND (reference sequence). This CDR3 spans 15 amino acids. The CDR3 DNA sequence: TGTGCCAGTAGTATAGAGGGACACGGGGCGGAGACCCAGTACTTC. This sequence encodes CASSIEGHGAETQYF.

The J gene is TRBJ2-3, the V gene TRBV29-1, with no clear D. Germline values: CDR1 SQVTM, CDR2 ANQGSEA. The CDR3 has 15 amino acids. V gave up 5 bases and J gave up 2 bases, with 17 bases separating them. As DNA, the CDR3 is TGCAGCGTTTCGAGTCCCCTAGGGTTCACAGATACGCAGTATTTT. Translation: CSVSSPLGFTDTQYF.

This clone was seen a few times. The same CDR3 can be traced to other DNA sequences in this sample. The rearrangement uses TRBV10-3 and TRBJ1-5; a weak D match, TRBD1 (5 bases). V was cut by 6 bases and J by 1 base, with 7 bases left in between. Germline V lookup: CDR1 ENHRY, CDR2 SYGVKD. This CDR3 has 13 amino acids. CDR3: CAISRDSNQPQHF. Written as DNA, the CDR3 is TGTGCCATCAGCCGGGACAGCAATCAGCCCCAGCATTTT.

The V call is TRBV29-1, the J call TRBJ2-3; D is unclear. Germline CDR1 and CDR2: SQVTM and ANQGSEA. The germline V and J ends were trimmed by 7 bases and 0 bases, with 11 bases remaining between them. CDR3 length equals 13 residues. CDR3 sequence reads: CSARPASTDTQYF. As DNA, the CDR3 is TGCAGCGCGAGGCCTGCTAGCACAGATACGCAGTATTTT.

This clone has only a few counts. CDR3 protein: CASSLWTRRTDTQYF. The CDR3 DNA reads TGTGCCAGCAGTTTGTGGACTCGTCGCACAGATACGCAGTATTTT. The V and J genes are TRBV28 and TRBJ2-3; weak D call: TRBD2 (5 bases). Trimming removed 3 bases at V and 1 base at J, with 11 bases between. Looked up from germline, CDR1 is MDHEN and CDR2 is SYDVKM. CDR3 length: 15 amino acids.

The chain links TRBV5-1 to TRBJ2-6; 7 nucleotides match TRBD1. V was clipped by 3 bases and J by 0 bases; unmatched bases: 6. The length of the CDR3 is 17 residues. Germline V gives CDR1 SGHRS, CDR2 YFSETQ. The CDR3 is CASSYGTALSGANVLTF. The CDR3 region has the DNA TGCGCCAGCAGCTACGGGACAGCCCTCTCTGGGGCCAACGTCCTGACTTTC.

This rearrangement joins TRBV4-3 to TRBJ2-7; the D gene is possibly TRBD2 (5 bases). The CDR3 consists of 14 residues. Trimming pared 4 bases from V and 1 base from J, leaving 11 bases between. From germline, CDR1 is LGHNA and CDR2 YSLEER. CDR3 region: CASSPRAESYEQYF. In DNA, the CDR3 is TGCGCCAGCAGCCCGAGGGCGGAGTCCTACGAGCAGTACTTC.

The V gene is TRBV13, the J gene TRBJ1-6; D is uncertain. V dropped 0 bases and J dropped 6 bases, with 3 bases sitting between them. Germline V gene sequence: CDR1 PRHDT, CDR2 FYEKMQ (reference sequence). The CDR3 loop spans 13 amino acids. In nucleotides, the CDR3 is TGTGCCAGCAGCTTAGGCGTTAATTCACCCCTCCACTTT. It codes for CASSLGVNSPLHF.